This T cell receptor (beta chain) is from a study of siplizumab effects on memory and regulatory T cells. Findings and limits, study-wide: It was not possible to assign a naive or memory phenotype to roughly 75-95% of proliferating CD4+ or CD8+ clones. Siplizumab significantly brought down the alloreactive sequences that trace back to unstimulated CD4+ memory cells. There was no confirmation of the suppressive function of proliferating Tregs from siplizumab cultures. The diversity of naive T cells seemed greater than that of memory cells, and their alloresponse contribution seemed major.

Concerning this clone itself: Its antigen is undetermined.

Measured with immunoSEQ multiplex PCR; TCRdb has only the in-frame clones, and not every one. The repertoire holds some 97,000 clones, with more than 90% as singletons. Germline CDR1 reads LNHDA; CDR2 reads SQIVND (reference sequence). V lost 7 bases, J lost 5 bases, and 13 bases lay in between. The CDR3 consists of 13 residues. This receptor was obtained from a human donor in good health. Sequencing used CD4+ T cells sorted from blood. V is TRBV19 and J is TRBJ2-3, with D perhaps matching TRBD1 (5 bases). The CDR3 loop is CASTLRVGDTQYF. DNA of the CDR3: TGTGCCAGTACCCTCAGGGTGGGAGATACGCAGTATTTT.